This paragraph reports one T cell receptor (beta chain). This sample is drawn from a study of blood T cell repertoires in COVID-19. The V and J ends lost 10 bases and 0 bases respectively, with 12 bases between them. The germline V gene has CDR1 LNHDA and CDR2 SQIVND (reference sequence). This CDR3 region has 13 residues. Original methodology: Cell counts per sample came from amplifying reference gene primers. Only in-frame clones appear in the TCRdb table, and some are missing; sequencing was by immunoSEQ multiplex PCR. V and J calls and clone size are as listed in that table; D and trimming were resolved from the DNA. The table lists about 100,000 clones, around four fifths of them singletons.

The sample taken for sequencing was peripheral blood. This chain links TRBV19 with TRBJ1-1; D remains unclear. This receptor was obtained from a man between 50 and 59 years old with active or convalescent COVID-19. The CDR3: CATEAAMNTEAFF. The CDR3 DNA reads TGTGCCACTGAGGCGGCTATGAACACTGAAGCTTTCTTT.